This T cell receptor (beta chain) was profiled in a study of shared clonotypes between healthy human individuals. Study-wide context: Participating donors consisted of two women and a few men aged 18 to 49.

Every one of the donors was a Caucasian adult that lived in Nashville, Tennessee. CDR1 is KGHSH, CDR2 LQKENI, per germline. The CDR3 length is 16 residues. Trimming removed 4 bases at V and 6 bases at J, with 20 bases between. Measured with immunoSEQ multiplex PCR; TCRdb has only the in-frame clones, and not every one. Of millions of clones in the sample, 85% to 95% were seen once. The origin of this receptor is a young man in good health. Some clones in this sample may be carry-over from other donors' samples. This chain connects TRBV18 to TRBJ2-3; a weak D match, TRBD1 (6 bases). The sequenced material came from naive CD4+ T cells from PBMCs. The subset denotes: CD45RA+ positively selected. In DNA, the CDR3 is TGTGCCAGCTCACTTTTACAGGGTGCCGGGACGGATACGCAGTATTTT. Its protein product is CASSLLQGAGTDTQYF.